This T cell receptor beta chain appears in the sequencing data of a study of blood T cell repertoires in COVID-19 (dated by TCRdb to about 2020). For the study in its entirety: Samples covering the acute and convalescent phases of COVID-19 were provided by collaborators in the United States, Italy and Spain. The material from the prospective study consisted of cDNA or gDNA derived from T cells, B-cell-depleted T cells, or PBMCs. Subjects who had been exposed to COVID-19, were actively infected with it, or had recovered from it provided the deeply sampled blood TCRbeta repertoires that made up the dataset. The repertoires were made available in a free public database intended to serve as a resource for research on the immune response to SARS-CoV-2. The samples were drawn from two sources: the first 160 participants of the ongoing ImmuneRACE study, and 1,000 to 1,500 subjects contributed by 6 global collaborators. The sample metadata nearly always contained a de-identified subject ID, COVID-19 status, age in years and sex. Where HLA class I and class II types were available, the types were taken from metadata supplied by the sample provider, not from assay-based typing. Overall results and qualifications from the work: The amount of clinical and demographic metadata varied by source and participant and was provided uncurated.

TCRbeta CDR3 regions were amplified from genomic DNA by means of the immunoSEQ Assay, a bias-controlled multiplex PCR. The original pipeline was this. Nucleated cell counts per sample were estimated from amplification of reference gene primers within the assay. Sequence reads were collapsed and filtered to measure the absolute abundance of every unique TCRbeta CDR3 rearrangement. For each sample, productive Simpson clonality was calculated by taking the square root of Simpson's diversity index across productive rearrangements. In its TCRdb copy, this immuneACCESS table keeps in-frame sequences only and misses some clones. Where compared with another copy, unresolved V genes explain less than half of these, and the others have no known cause. For V, J and clone size, that table is used; D and trimming come from the DNA. The sample table records roughly 200,000 clones; around 90% of these occur just once. The top ten clonotypes cover 20% to 25% of the sample.

Relative to germline, V is missing 1 base and J is missing 0 bases, with 2 bases of the junction outside any gene match. For CDR1 and CDR2, the germline V gene lists MGHDK and SYGVNS. The CDR3 has 16 amino acids, counting the end cysteine and phenylalanine. The only DNA kept is the CDR3, 48 bases in frame from the first base. Whole blood was collected in K2EDTA tubes by collaborating institutions according to the institutions' own protocols. For TCRbeta analysis, collaborators shipped samples in one of three forms: frozen whole blood, isolated PBMCs, or DNA extracted from either of those sample types. Turning to this clone: Its antigen is currently not known. No base qualities exist here, and no much larger clone lies one base off it.

Sequenced sample: peripheral blood. The clonotype was recovered from a man between 60 and 75 years old with active or convalescent COVID-19. The chain was built from TRBV25-1 and TRBJ2-2, with TRBD1 identical over 7 junction bases. The nucleotide sequence reads TGTGCCAGCAGTGAATCTGGGACAGCGAACACCGGGGAGCTGTTTTTT. Its protein reads: CASSESGTANTGELFF.